Each of the 31 T cell receptor beta chains below was sequenced from the same sample in a study of Ad26.COV2.S vaccination and SARS-CoV-2 variants. Sequencing used immunoSEQ multiplex PCR; TCRdb keeps in-frame clones, though not all of them. Of about 480,000 clones in the sample, 70% to 90% were seen once. Sample treatment: roughly 18 received Ad26.COV2.S at low or high dose, single or two shots; 5 received placebo; per-sample allocation not given. Sampling was done on day 63 after the first vaccine or placebo injection. The sequencing used peripheral blood, collected in a trial of Ad26.COV2.S vaccine versus placebo. Receptors originate from a person between 18 and 65 years old who received the Ad26.COV2.S COVID-19 vaccine or a placebo.

This chain joins TRBV19 and TRBJ1-5; 8 bases align to TRBD1. This CDR3 region has 14 residues. CDR1 and CDR2 from the germline V gene are LNHDA and SQIVND (reference sequence). V shed 6 bases and J 6 bases; nucleotides not matched to a gene: 7. CDR3 residues: CASSTQGGFQPQHF. The CDR3 region has the DNA TGTGCCAGTAGCACACAGGGGGGATTTCAGCCCCAGCATTTT.

This clone showed up just once. DNA of the CDR3: TGTGCCAGCAGGGAAAGGGGGACGGCTAATGAAAAACTGTTTTTT. As protein: CASRERGTANEKLFF. The rearrangement links TRBV7-2 to TRBJ1-4; maybe TRBD1 (6 bases). Trimming removed 6 bases at V and 3 bases at J, with 14 bases between. Germline V gives CDR1 SGHTA, CDR2 FQGNSA. CDR3 length: 15 residues.

The rearrangement uses TRBV7-6 and TRBJ2-1; D remains unclear. The CDR3 has 15 residues. The V gene's germline CDR1 is SGHVS and CDR2 FNYEAQ. Trimming cost V 2 bases and J 2 bases, with 10 bases left between them. The CDR3: CASSLRPRTYNEQFF. The CDR3 DNA is TGTGCCAGCAGCTTAAGGCCTAGGACCTACAATGAGCAGTTCTTC.

This sequence joins TRBV4-3 and TRBJ2-5; the D is unclear. CDR3 length: 14 residues. With 1 base removed from V and 7 bases from J, the gap between germline ends came to 13 bases. Germline assignment: CDR1 LGHNA and CDR2 YSLEER. The CDR3 DNA reads as TGCGCCAGCAGCCAAGGGGCAGGATGGGGGACCCAGTACTTC. This codes for CASSQGAGWGTQYF.

This chain uses TRBV19 with TRBJ1-1; D is ambiguous. The CDR3 runs to 13 residues. V gave up 5 bases and J gave up 1 base, with 8 bases separating them. Germline assignment: CDR1 LNHDA and CDR2 SQIVND (reference sequence). CDR3: CASSVIGNTEAFF. The CDR3 DNA follows: TGTGCCAGTAGTGTCATAGGGAACACTGAAGCTTTCTTT.

V and J are TRBV11-2 and TRBJ1-2, with 9 bases lining up with TRBD1. The germline V gene has CDR1 SGHAT and CDR2 FQNNGV. The CDR3 loop spans 15 amino acids. V gave up 2 bases and J gave up 7 bases; unmatched junction bases: 8. This CDR3 reads CASSLLRTGVFGYTF. Here the CDR3 DNA reads TGTGCCAGCAGCTTACTAAGGACAGGGGTTTTTGGCTACACCTTC.

About this clone: One junction end disagrees with the germline gene, perhaps due to a read error. The V call is TRBV10-3, the J call TRBJ2-1; TRBD2 matches at 9 bases. The CDR3 has 14 amino acids. Germline assignment: CDR1 ENHRY and CDR2 SYGVKD. The CDR3 DNA reads as TGTGCCACCAGTGGCAGCGGGAGGAGCAATGAGCAGTTCTTC. Translation gives CATSGSGRSNEQFF.

The chain is built from TRBV6-5 and TRBJ1-1, with TRBD1 identical over 8 bases. Germline V CDR1 and CDR2: MNHEY, SVGAGI. V gave up 6 bases and J gave up 3 bases; unmatched junction bases: 9. This CDR3 has 15 amino acids. CDR3 residues: CASSSQGAGYTEAFF. CDR3 DNA sequence: TGTGCCAGCAGCTCGCAGGGGGCTGGGTACACTGAAGCTTTCTTT.

CDR3: CASSLLRYNEQFF. DNA of the CDR3: TGCGCCAGCAGCTTATTGCGGTACAATGAGCAGTTCTTC. The chain joins TRBV5-1 to TRBJ2-1, with D uncertain. Germline CDR1 SGHRS, CDR2 YFSETQ. The CDR3 is 13 residues long. Trimming took 2 bases from V and 4 from J, leaving 7 bases between them.

CDR3 residues: CASSQDRVRSPLHF. In DNA, the CDR3 is TGTGCCAGCAGCCAAGACAGGGTGAGGTCACCCCTCCACTTT. The J gene is TRBJ1-6, the V gene TRBV5-5; 7 bases align to TRBD1. The CDR3 runs to 14 residues. Germline CDR1 reads SGHKS; CDR2 reads YYEKEE (reference sequence). Trimming cost V 4 bases and J 10 bases; bases outside gene matches: 8.

The chain carries TRBV5-1 and TRBJ2-1, with D unresolved. The CDR3 covers 14 residues. Per the germline V gene, CDR1 is SGHRS and CDR2 is YFSETQ. V lost 9 bases to trimming and J lost 3 bases, with 16 bases between them. The CDR3 coding sequence is TGCGCCACCCCAATCGTGGCGGACTACAATGAGCAGTTCTTC. It translates to CATPIVADYNEQFF.

In DNA, the CDR3 is TGTGCCAGCAGTTTATCGGTTGGGGATGGCTACACCTTC. Translating it yields CASSLSVGDGYTF. V usage is TRBV27 and J usage is TRBJ1-2; the D is unclear. Germline values: CDR1 MNHEY, CDR2 SMNVEV (reference sequence). Trimming cost V 0 bases and J 6 bases, with 8 bases left between them. The CDR3 covers 13 residues.

The chain couples TRBV28 to TRBJ2-7, with D possibly being TRBD1 or TRBD2 (5 bases each). Germline V CDR1 and CDR2: MDHEN, SYDVKM. Trimming took off 6 bases at V and 9 bases at J, with 15 bases between the two ends. This CDR3 spans 12 amino acids. The CDR3 is CASSVGERWQYF. The CDR3 bases are TGTGCCAGCAGCGTAGGGGAGAGATGGCAGTACTTC.

The chain couples TRBV4-3 to TRBJ2-3; D might be TRBD2 (6 bases). This CDR3 spans 16 amino acids. CDR1 is LGHNA, CDR2 YSLEER, per germline. Trimming pared 0 bases from V and 2 bases from J, leaving 12 bases between. Written as DNA, the CDR3 is TGCGCCAGCAGCCAAGATGAGTGGGACTCCACAGATACGCAGTATTTT. Its protein product is CASSQDEWDSTDTQYF.

The CDR3 nucleotides are TGTGCCAGCAGTTTATCCTTTACCAACGTCCTGACTTTC. Amino acids: CASSLSFTNVLTF. The chain has TRBV28 and TRBJ2-6; D ambiguous. Trimming pared 1 base from V and 8 bases from J, leaving 6 bases between. The CDR3 totals 13 residues. Germline V gives CDR1 MDHEN, CDR2 SYDVKM. The full variable domain, with the rest looked up from reference TRBV28 and TRBJ2-6, is DVKVTQSSRYLVKRTGEKVFLECVQDMDHENMFWYRQDPGLGLRLIYFSYDVKMKEKGDIPEGYSVSREKKERFSLILESASTNQTSMYLCASSLSFTNVLTFGAGSRLTVL.

CDR3 loop: CASSVDRGGNEKLFF. CDR3 bases: TGTGCCAGCAGCGTAGACAGGGGAGGGAATGAAAAACTGTTTTTT. The chain has TRBV9 and TRBJ1-4; TRBD1 aligns across 7 bases. The CDR3 length is 15 residues. With 0 bases clipped from V and 5 bases from J, the junction kept 4 bases outside the gene matches. Germline V gives CDR1 SGDLS, CDR2 YYNGEE.

The chain recombines TRBV7-2 with TRBJ2-7; TRBD1 agrees at 8 bases. CDR1 and CDR2 (germline): SGHTA, FQGNSA. The V segment lost 3 bases and the J segment 5 bases; nucleotides outside the gene matches: 6. The CDR3 is 14 amino acids. The CDR3 spells CASSFDRGMNEQYF. The CDR3 DNA follows: TGTGCCAGCAGCTTCGACAGGGGTATGAACGAGCAGTACTTC.

This clone was seen a single time. As DNA, the CDR3 is TGTGCCAGCAGCTTAGGCTACAATGAGCAGTTCTTC. Encoded protein: CASSLGYNEQFF. This chain joins TRBV11-2 and TRBJ2-1; D remains unclear. CDR3 length equals 12 residues. The ends were cut back, 1 base at V and 3 bases at J, with 1 base in the middle. CDR1 SGHAT and CDR2 FQNNGV come from the germline V gene. The full variable domain, in which reference TRBV11-2 and TRBJ2-1 provide the parts outside the CDR3, is EAGVAQSPRYKIIEKRQSVAFWCNPISGHATLYWYQQILGQGPKLLIQFQNNGVVDDSQLPKDRFSAERLKGVDSTLKIQPAKLEDSAVYLCASSLGYNEQFFGPGTRLTVL.

Points on this clone: The identical CDR3 is also encoded by other nucleotide sequences in the sample. The chain has TRBV28 and TRBJ1-1; D not certain. The CDR3 has 13 amino acids. The V and J ends lost 2 bases and 1 base respectively, with 5 bases between them. Germline values: CDR1 MDHEN, CDR2 SYDVKM. As DNA, the CDR3 is TGTGCCAGCAGTTTAGTGGGGAACACTGAAGCTTTCTTT. Protein: CASSLVGNTEAFF.

The V gene is TRBV7-9, the J gene TRBJ2-1; D not certain. Germline CDR1 reads SEHNR; CDR2 reads FQNEAQ (reference sequence). The CDR3 has 8 amino acids. V was trimmed by 5 bases and J by 16 bases, leaving 6 bases between them. The CDR3 DNA is TGTGCCAGCAGCCCCGGCTTCTTC. Translation: CASSPGFF.

The chain combines TRBV7-9 with TRBJ2-1, with TRBD1 matching over 7 bases. V lost 7 bases, J lost 5 bases, and 11 bases stayed unmatched. The CDR3 consists of 15 residues. Germline CDR1 is SEHNR and CDR2 is FQNEAQ (reference sequence). The CDR3 reads CASKVGTAGDNEQFF. As DNA, the CDR3 is TGTGCCAGCAAGGTTGGGACAGCAGGAGACAATGAGCAGTTCTTC.

Only one count was recorded for this clone. As DNA, the CDR3 is TGTGCCAGCAGAACGGGAAACACCGGGGAGCTGTTTTTT. Its protein is CASRTGNTGELFF. This chain joins TRBV9 and TRBJ2-2; maybe TRBD2 (5 bases). V was cut by 5 bases and J by 2 bases, with 7 bases left in between. This CDR3 is 13 amino acids long. The germline V gene encodes CDR1 SGDLS and CDR2 YYNGEE.

This chain joins TRBV19 and TRBJ1-2; no definite D call. Germline assignment: CDR1 LNHDA and CDR2 SQIVND (reference sequence). The V gene lost 3 bases and the J gene lost 3 bases, with 20 bases spanning the gap. The CDR3 is 17 residues long. CDR3 protein: CASSIIGIGAADYGYTF. The CDR3 DNA reads TGTGCCAGTAGTATTATCGGCATCGGAGCGGCAGACTATGGCTACACCTTC.

A few counts support this clone. The V and J genes are TRBV5-6 and TRBJ2-7, with TRBD1 matching 11 bases. The germline gives CDR1 SGHDT, CDR2 YYEEEE. V gave up 4 bases and J gave up 0 bases; unmatched junction bases: 3. The length of the CDR3 is 15 residues. CDR3 DNA sequence: TGTGCCAGCAGCGGCGGGACAGGGGGCTCCTACGAGCAGTACTTC. This gives the protein CASSGGTGGSYEQYF.

This chain links TRBV2 with TRBJ1-4, with D unresolved. The CDR3 totals 12 residues. The germline gives CDR1 SNHLY, CDR2 FYNNEI. The germline V and J ends were trimmed by 2 bases and 8 bases, with 6 bases remaining between them. CDR3 sequence: CASSEPPEKLFF. Written as DNA, the CDR3 is TGTGCCAGCAGTGAACCGCCGGAAAAACTGTTTTTT.

V and J are TRBV18 and TRBJ2-7; 9 positions agree with TRBD2. The CDR3 sequence is 16 residues long. Germline CDR1 and CDR2: KGHSH and LQKENI. With V trimmed by 5 bases and J by 6 bases, 14 bases remained unmatched. CDR3 residues: CASSAPPLGGRAEQYF. The CDR3 bases are TGTGCCAGCTCAGCCCCTCCACTGGGCGGGAGGGCCGAGCAGTACTTC.

This sequence joins TRBV28 and TRBJ1-6, with TRBD1 as a possible D gene (6 bases). The V gene lost 7 bases and the J gene lost 9 bases, with 13 bases spanning the gap. CDR3 length equals 13 residues. CDR1 and CDR2 (germline): MDHEN, SYDVKM. CDR3 nucleotides: TGTGCCAGCAAGGCAGGGGTGGGTTCACCCCTCCACTTT. Residues: CASKAGVGSPLHF.

V and J are TRBV29-1 and TRBJ1-1, with D perhaps TRBD1 (6 bases). The V and J ends lost 6 bases and 0 bases respectively, with 14 bases between them. The CDR3 loop spans 14 amino acids. Germline V gene lookup returns CDR1 SQVTM and CDR2 ANQGSEA. The CDR3 loop reads CSVRRDIMNTEAFF. The DNA of the CDR3 is TGCAGCGTGCGTAGGGACATAATGAACACTGAAGCTTTCTTT.

The rearrangement uses TRBV6-2 or TRBV6-3 and TRBJ1-5; the match to TRBD1 covers 8 bases. CDR3 size: 15 residues. CDR1 and CDR2 (germline): MNHEY, SVGEGT. V shed 5 bases, J shed 6 bases, and the junction held 9 bases outside the gene matches. As DNA, the CDR3 is TGTGCCAGCAGTCCAACGACAGGGGCGCGTCAGCCCCAGCATTTT. This gives the protein CASSPTTGARQPQHF.

The chain recombines TRBV27 with TRBJ1-4; no clear D. CDR1 MNHEY and CDR2 SMNVEV come from the germline V gene (reference sequence). The CDR3 covers 13 residues. V lost 7 bases, J lost 7 bases, and 13 bases lay in between. This CDR3 is CASTLLGSEKLFF. CDR3 DNA sequence: TGTGCCAGCACACTCCTGGGGAGTGAAAAACTGTTTTTT.

The genes are TRBV11-3 and TRBJ2-7; a weak D match, TRBD2 (6 bases). The CDR3 totals 15 residues. The germline V gene encodes CDR1 SGHNT and CDR2 YENEEA. The germline V and J ends were trimmed by 5 bases and 3 bases, with 17 bases remaining between them. The CDR3, as DNA: TGTGCCAGCAGCCCCCGTCCCACTAGCTTCTACGAGCAGTACTTC. This gives the protein CASSPRPTSFYEQYF.